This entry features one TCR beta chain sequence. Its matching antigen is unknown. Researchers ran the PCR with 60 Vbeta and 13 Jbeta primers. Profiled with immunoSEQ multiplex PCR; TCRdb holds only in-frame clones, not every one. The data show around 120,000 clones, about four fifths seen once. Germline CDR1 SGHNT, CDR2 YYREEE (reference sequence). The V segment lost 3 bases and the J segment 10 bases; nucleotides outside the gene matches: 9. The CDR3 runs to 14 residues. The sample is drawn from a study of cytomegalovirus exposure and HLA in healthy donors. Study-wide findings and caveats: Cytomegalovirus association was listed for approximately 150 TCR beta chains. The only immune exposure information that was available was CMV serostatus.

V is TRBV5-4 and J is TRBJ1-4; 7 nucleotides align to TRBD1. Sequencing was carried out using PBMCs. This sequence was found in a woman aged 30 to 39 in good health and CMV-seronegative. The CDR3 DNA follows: TGTGCCAGCAGCTCCGACAGGGAATTGGGAAAACTGTTTTTT. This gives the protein CASSSDRELGKLFF.